Below, 12 T cell receptor beta chains from the same sample are listed, as sequenced in a study of early T cells in non-severe SARS-CoV-2 infection. TCRdb recomputed calls from the 5' RACE reads with MiXCR, one row per CDR3 protein. The sample holds 55,000 to 65,000 distinct CDR3 sequences, 8% to 11% seen once. The specimen sequenced was whole blood. The receptors originated from an adult who was a healthcare worker with PCR-confirmed SARS-CoV-2 infection or an uninfected control (not recorded which).

The chain links TRBV9 to TRBJ2-3, with D maybe TRBD2 (5 bases). From germline, CDR1 is SGDLS and CDR2 YYNGEE. The CDR3 consists of 15 residues. Deletions cut 4 bases from V and 0 bases from J, with 12 bases between. The chain's CDR3 is CASSLRGGSTDTQYF. CDR3 in DNA: TGTGCCAGCAGCCTCAGAGGAGGTAGCACAGATACGCAGTATTTT.

This clonotype was picked up many times. The genes are TRBV7-9 and TRBJ1-2; D is unresolved. Germline CDR1 SEHNR, CDR2 FQNEAQ (reference sequence). This CDR3 is built from 15 residues. Trimming left V 5 bases short and J 6 bases short, with 19 bases between. The CDR3 DNA follows: TGTGCCAGCAGCGGCTTGACCCAACGGATAGATGGCTACACCTTC. Translation: CASSGLTQRIDGYTF.

This clonotype was counted between two and nine times. The chain employs TRBV27 and TRBJ2-2; 8 nucleotides align to TRBD1. This CDR3 has 18 residues. Germline values: CDR1 MNHEY, CDR2 SMNVEV (reference sequence). V was clipped by 5 bases and J by 4 bases; unmatched bases: 15. CDR3 DNA: TGTGCCAGCAGTCCGAGGACAGGGTTAGCGGAATCCACCGGGGAGCTGTTTTTT. Amino acids: CASSPRTGLAESTGELFF.

This clonotype was seen more than once but under ten times. The junction and the germline gene differ at one end; a read error may be behind it. The chain carries TRBV7-2 and TRBJ2-1, with D uncertain. The germline V gene encodes CDR1 SGHTA and CDR2 FQGNSA. The CDR3 consists of 13 residues. The CDR3, as DNA: TGTGCCAGCAGCTCCTCCTCCCACAATGAGCAGTTCTTC. It is translated as CASSSSSHNEQFF.

This clonotype was observed at least ten times. The J gene is TRBJ2-6, the V gene TRBV4-3, with no clear D. Germline V gene sequence: CDR1 LGHNA, CDR2 YSLEER. The CDR3 has 15 amino acids. Trimming stripped 4 bases from V and 2 bases from J, with 9 bases between. The CDR3 sequence is CASSPLETGANVLTF. The CDR3 DNA reads as TGCGCCAGCAGCCCGCTAGAAACTGGGGCCAACGTCCTGACTTTC.

The chain uses TRBV20-1 and TRBJ2-7, with D perhaps matching TRBD2 (6 bases). V lost 1 base, J lost 5 bases, and 12 bases lay in between. Germline CDR1 DFQATT, CDR2 SNEGSKA (reference sequence). The length of the CDR3 is 13 residues. The DNA of the CDR3 is TGCAGTGCTAGAGCGGGAGACGGCGACGAGCAGTACTTC. As protein: CSARAGDGDEQYF.

The chain employs TRBV19 and TRBJ2-1; D ambiguous. This CDR3 contains 13 residues. Germline V gene lookup returns CDR1 LNHDA and CDR2 SQIVND (reference sequence). Trimming removed 5 bases from V and 5 bases from J, with 10 bases in between. CDR3 DNA sequence: TGTGCCAGTAGTTTCGGACCTAACAATGAGCAGTTCTTC. It specifies CASSFGPNNEQFF.

This clonotype was counted ten times or more. The chain couples TRBV12-3 or TRBV12-4 to TRBJ2-3, with 7 bases that match TRBD2. This CDR3 region has 13 residues. J gave up 8 bases and V 5 bases, and 7 bases lay outside the gene matches. For the CDR3, the DNA is TGTGCCAGCAGTACTAGCACGGGAGGTACGCAGTATTTT. It yields the protein CASSTSTGGTQYF.

The chain uses TRBV29-1 and TRBJ2-2, with unresolved D. V was trimmed by 4 bases and J by 2 bases, leaving 11 bases between them. CDR1 and CDR2 (germline): SQVTM, ANQGSEA. The CDR3 runs to 14 residues. CDR3 protein: CSVVGQLNTGELFF. The CDR3 region has the DNA TGCAGCGTTGTCGGGCAGCTCAACACCGGGGAGCTGTTTTTT.

In its sample, this clonotype was seen a few times. The chain has TRBV5-6 and TRBJ2-4, with TRBD1 matching 7 bases. The trim removed 1 base at V and 7 bases at J, leaving 5 bases unmatched. Looked up from germline, CDR1 is SGHDT and CDR2 is YYEEEE. CDR3 size: 14 residues. CDR3 loop: CASSLFRGPNIQYF. CDR3 nucleotide sequence: TGTGCCAGCAGCTTGTTTAGGGGGCCCAACATTCAGTACTTC.

The chain carries TRBV13 and TRBJ2-7; D unclear. Deletions cut 2 bases from V and 0 bases from J, with 8 bases between. CDR1 and CDR2 (germline): PRHDT, FYEKMQ (reference sequence). The CDR3 consists of 14 residues. The CDR3 sequence: CASSLRLSSYEQYF. DNA of the CDR3: TGTGCCAGCAGCTTACGACTCAGCTCCTACGAGCAGTACTTC.

The chain links TRBV7-2 to TRBJ1-1; TRBD1 aligns across 9 bases. The CDR3 covers 15 residues. Trimming took 5 bases from V and 2 from J; bases not matched to a gene: 6. In germline, CDR1 is SGHTA, CDR2 FQGNSA. The CDR3 DNA follows: TGTGCCAGCAGCCCCCCGGGACAGGGAAACACTGAAGCTTTCTTT. This codes for CASSPPGQGNTEAFF. The full variable domain, its missing parts supplied by reference TRBV7-2 and TRBJ1-1, is GAGVSQSPSNKVTEKGKDVELRCDPISGHTALYWYRQSLGQGLEFLIYFQGNSAPDKSGLPSDRFSAERTGGSVSTLTIQRTQQEDSAVYLCASSPPGQGNTEAFFGQGTRLTVV.